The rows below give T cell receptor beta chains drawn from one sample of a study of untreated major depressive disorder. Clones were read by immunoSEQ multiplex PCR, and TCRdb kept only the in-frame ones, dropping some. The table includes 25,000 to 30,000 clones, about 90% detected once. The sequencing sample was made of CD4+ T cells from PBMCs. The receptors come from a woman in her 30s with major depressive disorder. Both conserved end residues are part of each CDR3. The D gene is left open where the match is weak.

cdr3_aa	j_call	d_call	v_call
CARSLDSLVYQPQHF	TRBJ1-5	-	TRBV5-3
CASSFYRNTEAFF	TRBJ1-1	-	TRBV19
CASSPDTYGYTF	TRBJ1-2	-	TRBV5-1
CSVEPGQETQYF	TRBJ2-5	-	TRBV29-1
CASSRRSSGNTIYF	TRBJ1-3	-	TRBV19
CASSPTGGGKTEAFF	TRBJ1-1	TRBD1	TRBV28
CATYPGTGGEKLFF	TRBJ1-4	TRBD1	TRBV28
CASSLRQGLAGELFF	TRBJ2-2	TRBD1	TRBV7-8
CASSQDRTIYGYTF	TRBJ1-2	-	TRBV4-1
CASSPSDRVCFF	TRBJ2-1	TRBD1	TRBV7-2
CASSYTGGEARLDQPQHF	TRBJ1-5	TRBD1	TRBV5-6
CASSSGQGNEAFF	TRBJ1-1	TRBD1	TRBV5-4
CASRGGSYYEQYF	TRBJ2-7	TRBD2	TRBV28
CARLLGDRGDSNQPQHF	TRBJ1-5	TRBD1	TRBV28
CASVFLAGAYEQYF	TRBJ2-7	TRBD2	TRBV2
CASSDLRAHGYTF	TRBJ1-2	-	TRBV25-1
CASSYGGGFADTQYF	TRBJ2-3	-	TRBV6-5
CASSQGGPETQYF	TRBJ2-5	TRBD1	TRBV25-1
CASSLVGQSISTDTQYF	TRBJ2-3	TRBD1	TRBV5-8
CASSYDGQPEETQYF	TRBJ2-5	-	TRBV12-1
CSAREGRAFF	TRBJ1-1	-	TRBV20-1
CASSQGGLSHEQYF	TRBJ2-7	TRBD2	TRBV4-2
CASTLSGRGGETQYF	TRBJ2-5	TRBD2	TRBV27
CASSFQGQGGGEKLFF	TRBJ1-4	TRBD1	TRBV4-2
CASSLDRVLNEQFF	TRBJ2-1	TRBD1	TRBV27
CASSKPPAGQLYYEQYF	TRBJ2-7	-	TRBV21-1
CASSFWTGDNTIYF	TRBJ1-3	TRBD1	TRBV7-9
CSVMNGGTEAFF	TRBJ1-1	-	TRBV29-1
CASSPRLGDRALRGDGYTF	TRBJ1-2	TRBD1	TRBV7-9
CASSTGLANTGELFF	TRBJ2-2	-	TRBV27
CASSIIPAIGANGYTF	TRBJ1-2	-	TRBV4-3
CASSQRGGRYGTQYF	TRBJ2-5	TRBD2	TRBV7-2
CASSPGTSGYAEQFF	TRBJ2-1	TRBD2	TRBV19